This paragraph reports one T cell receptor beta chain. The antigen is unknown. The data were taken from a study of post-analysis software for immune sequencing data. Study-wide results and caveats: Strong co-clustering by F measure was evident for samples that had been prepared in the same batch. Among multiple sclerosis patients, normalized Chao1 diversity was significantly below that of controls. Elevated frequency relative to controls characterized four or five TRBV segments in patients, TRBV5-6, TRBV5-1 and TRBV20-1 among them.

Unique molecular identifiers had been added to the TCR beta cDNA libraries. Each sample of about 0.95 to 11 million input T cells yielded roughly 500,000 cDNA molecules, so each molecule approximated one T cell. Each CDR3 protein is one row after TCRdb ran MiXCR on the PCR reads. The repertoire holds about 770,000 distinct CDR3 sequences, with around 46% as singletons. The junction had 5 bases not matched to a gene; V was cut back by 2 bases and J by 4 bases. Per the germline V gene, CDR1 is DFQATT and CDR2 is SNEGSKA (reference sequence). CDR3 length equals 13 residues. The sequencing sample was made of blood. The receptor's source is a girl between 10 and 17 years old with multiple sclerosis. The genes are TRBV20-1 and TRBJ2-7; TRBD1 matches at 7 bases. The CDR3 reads CSARLGQIYEQYF. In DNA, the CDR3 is TGCAGTGCTAGACTGGGACAGATATACGAGCAGTACTTC.